This entry concerns a single T cell receptor beta chain. Its antigen is still unknown. The CDR3 is 18 amino acids. The germline V gene encodes CDR1 MDHEN and CDR2 SYDVKM. With V trimmed by 8 bases and J by 0 bases, 14 bases remained unmatched. The source of the sample is a study of vaccination effects on CD4 cells after COVID-19. Study as a whole: Vaccination of participants consisted of two doses of either the BNT162b2 or mRNA-1273 vaccine. Study-wide findings and caveats: Marked clonal contraction was seen in infection- and vaccine-induced clones late after vaccination.

Expansion with viral peptide pools was applied to antigen-specific CD4+ T cells by the ViraFEST assay prior to sequencing. It was after approximately 11 days of culture that CD4+ T cells were isolated. It was between March and December 2020 that the person had a SARS-CoV-2 infection confirmed by PCR. The culture medium for roughly 1.9 million PBMC per well included roughly 10 IU/ml IL-2 and 9 to 10 ug/ml peptides. Using immunoSEQ multiplex PCR, the repertoire was profiled, and TCRdb retains in-frame clones only, with some absent. The repertoire holds some 24,000 clones, with approximately 76% as singletons.

V and J are TRBV28 and TRBJ1-4; 8 nucleotides match TRBD1. The receptor was derived from a human donor who had a prior SARS-CoV-2 infection. Sequenced material: CD4+ T cells from PBMCs cultured with SARS-CoV-2 spike peptides, taken before COVID-19 vaccination. The CDR3 bases are TGTGCCAGCTCTCTAAGACAGGGGATGGCGGCAACTAATGAAAAACTGTTTTTT. Its protein product is CASSLRQGMAATNEKLFF.